The 31 T cell receptor beta chains presented below share a single source sample, sequenced in a study of blood T cell repertoires in COVID-19. The repertoire was sequenced with immunoSEQ multiplex PCR; TCRdb's copy has only in-frame clones and lacks some. The sample holds around 140,000 clones, around 87% seen once. Sequenced: peripheral blood. These receptor sequences come from a man aged 45-60 years with active COVID-19.

V is TRBV3-1 (or the pseudogene TRBV3-2) and J is TRBJ2-1; 7 bases are a match to TRBD1. The CDR3 totals 14 residues. Germline values: CDR1 LGHDT, CDR2 YNNKEL (reference sequence). V lost 5 bases and J lost 2; bases outside the gene matches: 3. The CDR3 reads CASSTGQPYNEQFF. The CDR3 nucleotides are TGTGCCAGCAGCACGGGACAGCCCTACAATGAGCAGTTCTTC.

This clone showed up just once. The chain uses TRBV5-4 and TRBJ2-6, with 7 bases lining up with TRBD1. From germline, CDR1 is SGHNT and CDR2 YYREEE (reference sequence). V dropped 4 bases and J dropped 0; count of bases not matched to a gene: 7. CDR3 length: 17 residues. In nucleotides, the CDR3 is TGTGCCAGCAGCCTACGGGACAGTTACTCTGGGGCCAACGTCCTGACTTTC. It yields the protein CASSLRDSYSGANVLTF.

Only a few counts were recorded for this clone. This chain uses TRBV19 with TRBJ2-7, with D possibly matching TRBD2 (7 bases). CDR3 length: 14 amino acids. From germline, CDR1 is LNHDA and CDR2 SQIVND (reference sequence). The ends were cut back, 10 bases at V and 3 bases at J, with 19 bases in the middle. CDR3 in DNA: TGTGCCACCTCCCGGAGGGGGGGGCTCTACGAGCAGTACTTC. This gives the protein CATSRRGGLYEQYF.

The gene calls are TRBV4-2 and TRBJ2-3, with a possible D match to TRBD2 (7 bases). V lost 1 base and J 4 bases, leaving 18 bases between the germline ends. Germline CDR1 is LGHNA and CDR2 is YNFKEQ. The CDR3 has 17 amino acids. The CDR3 sequence: CASSQAIGGGSADTQYF. Written as DNA, the CDR3 is TGTGCCAGCAGCCAAGCCATAGGGGGGGGGAGTGCAGATACGCAGTATTTT.

This chain uses TRBV15 with TRBJ2-2, with 7 nucleotides matching TRBD2. The trim removed 0 bases at V and 6 bases at J, leaving 1 base unmatched. The CDR3 length is 14 residues. Germline CDR1 reads LNHNV; CDR2 reads YYDKDF (reference sequence). CDR3 sequence (DNA): TGTGCCACCAGCAGAGATGGGAGGGCCGGGGAGCTGTTTTTT. Its translation is CATSRDGRAGELFF.

This clone came up once. The J gene is TRBJ1-5, the V gene TRBV11-2; D gene ambiguous. CDR1 and CDR2 from the germline V gene are SGHAT and FQNNGV. The V gene lost 1 base and the J gene lost 2 bases, with 9 bases spanning the gap. This CDR3 contains 15 residues. In DNA, the CDR3 is TGTGCCAGCAGCTTAGTGAGCTCGGGCAATCAGCCCCAGCATTTT. Translated: CASSLVSSGNQPQHF.

V gene TRBV5-1 combines with J gene TRBJ2-7; 10 bases line up with TRBD2. CDR3 length equals 18 residues. The germline CDR1 and CDR2 sequences are SGHRS and YFSETQ. V lost 2 bases to trimming and J lost 0 bases; unmatched junction nucleotides: 11. CDR3 loop: CASSLRAALAGISYEQYF. Written as DNA, the CDR3 is TGCGCCAGCAGCTTACGGGCCGCACTAGCGGGGATCTCCTACGAGCAGTACTTC.

The chain recombines TRBV5-5 with TRBJ2-7; D gene ambiguous. In germline, CDR1 is SGHKS, CDR2 YYEKEE (reference sequence). V was shortened by 3 bases and J by 6 bases, with 7 bases between the two germline ends. This CDR3 has 11 amino acids. CDR3 DNA sequence: TGTGCCAGCAGCTCGGGTAGCGAGCAGTACTTC. It encodes CASSSGSEQYF.

The sample holds one count of this clone. The genes are TRBV5-1 and TRBJ2-1; 7 bases are a match to TRBD2. Germline CDR1 is SGHRS and CDR2 is YFSETQ. The CDR3 contains 15 residues. With V trimmed by 1 base and J by 5 bases, 6 bases remained unmatched. CDR3 residues: CASSLSPSGDNEQFF. The CDR3 coding sequence is TGCGCCAGCAGCTTGAGTCCTAGCGGAGACAATGAGCAGTTCTTC.

The rearrangement links TRBV4-2 to TRBJ2-3; D is ambiguous. Germline CDR1 reads LGHNA; CDR2 reads YNFKEQ. This CDR3 is 13 amino acids long. V shed 3 bases and J shed 2 bases, with 6 bases lying between them. CDR3 sequence (DNA): TGTGCCAGCAGCCATGTAGCCACAGATACGCAGTATTTT. This codes for CASSHVATDTQYF.

The genes are TRBV29-1 and TRBJ2-7; 10 bases match TRBD2. Germline values: CDR1 SQVTM, CDR2 ANQGSEA. This CDR3 is built from 15 residues. V lost 4 bases to trimming and J lost 5 bases; unmatched junction nucleotides: 11. The DNA for the CDR3 is TGCAGCGTTGTCCCCAATAGCGGGGGGTTCAACGAGCAGTACTTC. Its protein product is CSVVPNSGGFNEQYF.

The chain uses TRBV4-2 and TRBJ1-4; tentatively, D is TRBD1 (6 bases). Looked up from germline, CDR1 is LGHNA and CDR2 is YNFKEQ. This CDR3 is 14 amino acids long. The ends were cut back, 3 bases at V and 7 bases at J, with 12 bases in the middle. CDR3 bases: TGTGCCAGCAGCCAGGGGACAAGTGGTGAAAAACTGTTTTTT. This codes for CASSQGTSGEKLFF.

The rearrangement joins TRBV5-3 to TRBJ2-7; D remains ambiguous. TRBV5-3 is labeled an ORF, and its function is uncertain. The V and J ends lost 4 bases and 0 bases respectively, with 14 bases between them. The CDR3 is made up of 15 amino acids. CDR3 amino acids: CARSPRARFSYEQYF. CDR3 bases: TGTGCCAGAAGCCCCCGTGCTAGATTCTCCTACGAGCAGTACTTC.

The chain joins TRBV6-6 to TRBJ2-7; TRBD2 matches at 8 bases. CDR3 size: 13 residues. After removal of 6 bases from V and 2 bases from J, the junction contained 3 bases not matched to a gene. The germline gives CDR1 MNHNY, CDR2 SVGAGI (reference sequence). The CDR3 bases are TGTGCCAGCAGCCTGGGACTAGCCTACGAGCAGTACTTC. It specifies CASSLGLAYEQYF.

The chain is built from TRBV9 and TRBJ2-7; 10 bases line up with TRBD2. Germline CDR1 SGDLS, CDR2 YYNGEE. The CDR3 is 14 amino acids. Trimming took 4 bases from V and 4 from J; bases not matched to a gene: 5. For the CDR3, the DNA is TGTGCCAGCAGCAGAGGACTAGCGGATTACGAGCAGTACTTC. It yields the protein CASSRGLADYEQYF.

V is TRBV5-5 and J is TRBJ2-7; 7 nucleotides agree with TRBD1. Germline CDR1 is SGHKS and CDR2 is YYEKEE (reference sequence). Trimming cost V 6 bases and J 2 bases; bases outside gene matches: 14. This CDR3 spans 16 amino acids. CDR3 coding DNA: TGTGCCAGCACCCCCCTGGCCCGGGACAGAGCCTACGAGCAGTACTTC. Its translation is CASTPLARDRAYEQYF.

The chain is built from TRBV11-2 and TRBJ1-3; 7 bases match TRBD1. The J segment lost 0 bases and the V segment lost 4 bases, leaving 6 bases of the junction unmatched. Per germline, CDR1 SGHAT and CDR2 FQNNGV. This CDR3 is 16 amino acids long. CDR3 sequence reads: CASSSLQGPSGNTIYF. The CDR3 DNA reads TGTGCCAGCAGCTCCCTACAGGGGCCCTCTGGAAACACCATATATTTT.

V gene TRBV7-8 combines with J gene TRBJ1-5, with 8 nucleotides matching TRBD1. Germline CDR1 and CDR2: SGHVS and FQNEAQ. The CDR3 runs 15 residues. V lost 2 bases, J lost 2 bases, and 2 bases stayed unmatched. This CDR3 reads CASSLQGAGNQPQHF. CDR3 nucleotides: TGTGCCAGCAGCTTACAGGGGGCCGGCAATCAGCCCCAGCATTTT. Full variable domain (remainder filled in from reference TRBV7-8 and TRBJ1-5): GAGVSQSPRYKVAKRGQDVALRCDPISGHVSLFWYQQALGQGPEFLTYFQNEAQLDKSGLPSDRFFAERPEGSVSTLKIQRTQQEDSAVYLCASSLQGAGNQPQHFGDGTRLSIL.

This clone showed up just once. The V and J genes are TRBV12-2 and TRBJ2-7; the tabulated D call, TRBD1, remains unverified against the DNA. TRBV12-2 has pseudogene status. The CDR3 runs to 12 residues. CDR3 amino acids: CASEPSSYEQYF. CDR3 sequence (DNA): TGTGCAAGTGAACCCAGCTCCTACGAGCAGTACTTC.

The chain links TRBV19 to TRBJ1-2; 9 bases are shared with TRBD1. Germline V gene lookup returns CDR1 LNHDA and CDR2 SQIVND (reference sequence). The V and J ends lost 9 bases and 7 bases, in that order; junction bases with no gene match: 9. The CDR3 sequence is 13 residues long. CDR3 sequence (DNA): TGTGCCAGACAACACAGGGGGCAGGGTGGCTACACCTTC. This sequence encodes CARQHRGQGGYTF.

The chain carries TRBV6-2 or TRBV6-3 and TRBJ1-5; 9 bases match TRBD1. CDR3 size: 21 residues. The V gene end was trimmed by 2 bases and the J gene end by 4 bases; junction bases not matched to a gene: 21. Per germline, CDR1 MNHEY and CDR2 SVGEGT. The CDR3 is CASSYPIKYTGGKIRNQPQHF. The CDR3 nucleotides read TGTGCCAGCAGTTACCCCATTAAATACACAGGGGGCAAGATTAGGAATCAGCCCCAGCATTTT.

The count of this clone is one. The chain employs TRBV5-5 and TRBJ1-1, with D hard to call. The CDR3 is 13 residues long. Per the germline V gene, CDR1 is SGHKS and CDR2 is YYEKEE (reference sequence). The V end was cut by 0 bases, the J end by 3 bases, with 6 bases between. The CDR3: CASSLGGHTEAFF. In DNA form, the CDR3 reads TGTGCCAGCAGCTTGGGTGGGCACACTGAAGCTTTCTTT.

This sequence joins TRBV7-9 and TRBJ1-6; 9 bases align to TRBD1. V shed 6 bases, J shed 7 bases, and the junction held 4 bases outside the gene matches. The length of the CDR3 is 14 residues. CDR1 is SEHNR, CDR2 FQNEAQ, per germline (reference sequence). CDR3 residues: CASSMGQGNSPLHF. The CDR3, as DNA: TGTGCCAGCAGTATGGGACAGGGAAATTCACCCCTCCACTTT. Full variable domain (rest looked up from reference TRBV7-9 and TRBJ1-6): DTGVSQNPRHKITKRGQNVTFRCDPISEHNRLYWYRQTLGQGPEFLTYFQNEAQLEKSRLLSDRFSAERPKGSFSTLEIQRTEQGDSAMYLCASSMGQGNSPLHFGNGTRLTVT.

A note on this clone: Compared with germline, one end of the junction differs, possibly owing to a read error. V usage is TRBV25-1 and J usage is TRBJ2-1; D is ambiguous. The CDR3 totals 13 residues. The germline V gene encodes CDR1 MGHDK and CDR2 SYGVNS. The CDR3 sequence: CASSEPLEPRLVF. CDR3 coding DNA: TGTGCCAGCAGTGAACCTCTGGAGCCCCGGCTGGTCTTC. The full variable domain, rest sourced from reference TRBV25-1 and TRBJ2-1, is EADIYQTPRYLVIGTGKKITLECSQTMGHDKMYWYQQDPGMELHLIHYSYGVNSTEKGDLSSESTVSRIRTEHFPLTLESARPSHTSQYLCASSEPLEPRLVFGPGTRLTVL.

This clone was seen a single time. This chain links TRBV4-2 with TRBJ2-5; TRBD1 aligns across 8 bases. This CDR3 region has 16 residues. In germline, CDR1 is LGHNA, CDR2 YNFKEQ. After removal of 3 bases from V and 5 bases from J, the junction contained 11 bases not matched to a gene. The CDR3 loop reads CASSHPPGGGVETQYF. The CDR3 bases are TGTGCCAGCAGCCACCCCCCAGGGGGCGGGGTGGAGACCCAGTACTTC.

The count of this clone is one. This chain joins TRBV7-8 and TRBJ1-2; no firm D call. CDR1 is SGHVS, CDR2 FQNEAQ, per germline. The length of the CDR3 is 15 residues. Trimming shortened V by 7 bases and J by 4 bases, and 19 bases separated the two germline ends. Here the CDR3 DNA reads TGTGCCAGCACCTCCCGGGGAGGCCAGCGCTATGGCTACACCTTC. Protein sequence: CASTSRGGQRYGYTF.

The rearrangement joins TRBV5-6 to TRBJ1-2; the D gene is possibly TRBD1 (5 bases). The CDR3 is 14 residues long. Germline V gives CDR1 SGHDT, CDR2 YYEEEE. V gave up 4 bases and J gave up 5 bases, with 15 bases separating them. This CDR3 is CASSGDRGIYGYTF. CDR3 in DNA: TGTGCCAGCAGCGGGGATCGGGGGATTTATGGCTACACCTTC. Based on the CDR3 plus reference TRBV5-6 and TRBJ1-2, the full variable domain is DAGVTQSPTHLIKTRGQQVTLRCSPKSGHDTVSWYQQALGQGPQFIFQYYEEEERQRGNFPDRFSGHQFPNYSSELNVNALLLGDSALYLCASSGDRGIYGYTFGSGTRLTVV.

J is TRBJ2-7 and V is TRBV25-1, with 7 bases identical to TRBD2. The CDR3 covers 12 residues. V was clipped by 7 bases and J by 6 bases; unmatched bases: 6. Germline V lookup: CDR1 MGHDK, CDR2 SYGVNS. Here the CDR3 reads CASKMGGGEQYF. The CDR3 DNA reads TGTGCCAGCAAAATGGGGGGGGGCGAGCAGTACTTC.

The V and J genes are TRBV18 and TRBJ1-6; D remains unclear. Germline V lookup: CDR1 KGHSH, CDR2 LQKENI. The CDR3 is made up of 15 amino acids. Trimming removed 6 bases from V and 6 bases from J, with 15 bases in between. CDR3 amino acids: CASSPLRESNSPLHF. DNA of the CDR3: TGTGCCAGCTCTCCCTTAAGAGAGTCTAATTCACCCCTCCACTTT.

V is TRBV5-1 and J is TRBJ1-1; the D gene is possibly TRBD1 (6 bases). The CDR3 has 14 residues. Trimming shortened V by 4 bases and J by 0 bases, and 10 bases separated the two germline ends. CDR1 and CDR2 from the germline V gene are SGHRS and YFSETQ. CDR3 sequence (DNA): TGCGCCAGCAGCGTGGACAGCATGAACACTGAAGCTTTCTTT. This gives the protein CASSVDSMNTEAFF.

The chain is built from TRBV4-2 and TRBJ2-2; a weak D match, TRBD2 (5 bases). Germline V lookup: CDR1 LGHNA, CDR2 YNFKEQ. The CDR3 consists of 15 residues. V was shortened by 0 bases and J by 6 bases, with 11 bases between the two germline ends. The CDR3 is CASSQDPGSAGELFF. Here the CDR3 DNA reads TGTGCCAGCAGCCAAGATCCGGGGTCGGCCGGGGAGCTGTTTTTT.